This TCR beta chain was identified in a study of metastatic and nonmetastatic thyroid tumors. Study details: Repertoires from malignant and benign thyroid patients were compared across blood and tumor or nodule tissue. Study observations and caveats: Malignant thyroid tumors reportedly had TCR beta diversity that was significantly higher than in benign nodules, in blood and tumor.

Patients underwent thyroid surgery, and none had received any treatment before it. This CDR3 has 16 amino acids. The junction had 9 bases not matched to a gene; V was cut back by 1 base and J by 4 bases. Per the germline V gene, CDR1 is SGHVS and CDR2 is FQNEAQ. TCRdb called clones again from the PCR reads with MiXCR. The sample contains some 6,000 clones, roughly 16% of which appear only once. This clone was recorded once. Its antigen is not known. The receptor comes from a male donor with papillary thyroid cancer or a benign thyroid nodule (not recorded which). Some clones in this sample may be carry-over from other donors' samples. The chain is built from TRBV7-8 and TRBJ1-2; 7 positions match TRBD1. Sequencing was done on a sample of tumor tissue. This chain's CDR3 is CASSLEESGTVYGYTF. For the CDR3, the DNA is TGTGCCAGCAGCTTAGAAGAATCCGGGACAGTCTATGGCTACACCTTC.